Listed here are 26 T cell receptor beta chains from one sample, sequenced in a study of shared clonotypes between healthy human individuals. Positively selected for CCR7, the CD45RO-negative cells used as naive CD8 cells excluded terminally differentiated effector memory CD45RA+ cells. Profiling relied on immunoSEQ multiplex PCR, and the TCRdb table lists in-frame clones only, not all of them. Of some 1,900,000 clones detected, 85% to 95% appear once; the ten largest clones hold approximately 1.2%. The sequenced sample consisted of naive CD8+ T cells sorted from blood. The receptors were gathered from a man between 18 and 35 years old in good health.

V usage is TRBV27 and J usage is TRBJ2-4, with D unresolved. This CDR3 is 11 amino acids long. Trimming removed 8 bases from V and 1 base from J, with 3 bases in between. The germline CDR1 and CDR2 sequences are MNHEY and SMNVEV (reference sequence). CDR3 nucleotides: TGTGCCAGCTGGGCCAAAAACATTCAGTACTTC. Translation gives CASWAKNIQYF.

As concerns this clone: Other DNA sequences in the sample encode the same CDR3. The V gene is TRBV27, the J gene TRBJ2-7, with TRBD2 identical over 10 bases. From germline, CDR1 is MNHEY and CDR2 SMNVEV (reference sequence). The CDR3 contains 12 residues. J lost 3 bases, V lost 9 bases, and 2 bases had no gene match. The CDR3 here is CASSGGYYEQYF. The DNA for the CDR3 is TGTGCCAGTAGCGGGGGGTACTACGAGCAGTACTTC.

The genes are TRBV6-1 and TRBJ2-1; tentative D call: TRBD1 (5 bases). This CDR3 region has 15 residues. Germline-derived CDR1 and CDR2 are MNHNS and SASEGT. V lost 2 bases to trimming and J lost 11 bases, with 19 bases between them. The CDR3 sequence: CASSEWEGVAEKQFF. Here the CDR3 DNA reads TGTGCCAGCAGTGAATGGGAAGGGGTGGCGGAAAAGCAGTTCTTC.

In regard to this clone: Other DNA variants within this sample encode the same CDR3. The genes are TRBV27 and TRBJ1-2; D perhaps matches TRBD1 (5 bases). Trimming removed 2 bases at V and 5 bases at J, with 12 bases between. CDR3 size: 14 residues. Germline CDR1 and CDR2: MNHEY and SMNVEV (reference sequence). CDR3 DNA: TGTGCCAGCAGTTTAGTCGGGGGAGGGTATGGCTACACCTTC. It translates to CASSLVGGGYGYTF.

The V gene is TRBV15, the J gene TRBJ2-7, with 7 nucleotides matching TRBD1. The V gene's germline CDR1 is LNHNV and CDR2 YYDKDF (reference sequence). This CDR3 is 13 amino acids long. V lost 1 base and J lost 5; bases outside the gene matches: 2. Here the CDR3 reads CATSRGQGDEQYF. For the CDR3, the DNA is TGTGCCACCAGCAGAGGACAGGGCGACGAGCAGTACTTC.

The chain employs TRBV6-4 and TRBJ2-2; no reliable D call. CDR1 is MRHNA and CDR2 is SNTAGT in the germline V gene. V was trimmed by 0 bases and J by 7 bases, leaving 9 bases between them. The CDR3 spans 14 residues. DNA for the CDR3: TGTGCCAGCAGTGACTCGTTGTCCCGCGGGGAGCTGTTTTTT. It codes for CASSDSLSRGELFF.

The sample holds one count of this clone. This chain connects TRBV27 to TRBJ2-2; 9 bases map to TRBD2. Losses at the gene ends were 3 bases for V and 7 bases for J; bases not matched to a gene: 6. This CDR3 region has 15 residues. CDR1 is MNHEY and CDR2 is SMNVEV in the germline V gene (reference sequence). The chain's CDR3 is CASSLSSGGVGELFF. In DNA form, the CDR3 reads TGTGCCAGCAGTTTGAGTAGCGGGGGTGTCGGGGAGCTGTTTTTT.

This clone is a singleton in its sample. The chain couples TRBV11-2 to TRBJ1-1, with D perhaps TRBD1 (5 bases). V was pared by 3 bases and J by 3 bases, with 8 bases between. Germline CDR1 SGHAT, CDR2 FQNNGV. The CDR3 extends over 13 amino acids. The CDR3 sequence: CASSLGVDTEAFF. The CDR3 coding sequence is TGTGCCAGCAGCTTGGGGGTGGACACTGAAGCTTTCTTT.

With respect to this clone: Distinct nucleotide sequences in the sample also encode this CDR3. The chain is built from TRBV2 and TRBJ2-7, with 9 bases that match TRBD1. Germline V CDR1 and CDR2: SNHLY, FYNNEI. The CDR3 has 14 amino acids. The V segment lost 4 bases and the J segment 3 bases; nucleotides outside the gene matches: 4. The CDR3 nucleotides are TGTGCCAGCAGTGGGGACAGGGAAGGCTACGAGCAGTACTTC. It is translated as CASSGDREGYEQYF.

This sequence joins TRBV4-3 and TRBJ2-7; 10 bases fit TRBD2. Germline CDR1 LGHNA, CDR2 YSLEER. V dropped 1 base and J dropped 5; count of bases not matched to a gene: 8. The CDR3 sequence is 16 residues long. CDR3 protein: CASSQGDLAGVHEQYF. DNA for the CDR3: TGCGCCAGCAGCCAAGGCGATCTAGCGGGAGTCCACGAGCAGTACTTC.

This chain uses TRBV4-1 with TRBJ2-3, with 7 bases lining up with TRBD2. CDR1 is MGHRA, CDR2 YSYEKL, per germline. The V segment lost 0 bases and the J segment 4 bases; nucleotides outside the gene matches: 10. The length of the CDR3 is 17 residues. The CDR3 sequence is CASSQDPSGTSSDTQYF. In nucleotides, the CDR3 is TGCGCCAGCAGCCAAGATCCAAGCGGGACGTCGTCAGATACGCAGTATTTT.

V is TRBV19 and J is TRBJ2-7; TRBD2 matches 7 bases. With 4 bases clipped from V and 3 bases from J, the junction kept 6 bases outside the gene matches. CDR1 is LNHDA, CDR2 SQIVND, per germline (reference sequence). The CDR3 is made up of 14 amino acids. CDR3 sequence: CASSTGREDYEQYF. The DNA of the CDR3 is TGTGCCAGTAGTACCGGACGGGAGGACTACGAGCAGTACTTC.

V gene TRBV30 combines with J gene TRBJ1-2, with D tentatively TRBD1 (6 bases). The germline gives CDR1 GTSNPN, CDR2 SVGIG (reference sequence). The V end was cut by 3 bases, the J end by 6 bases, with 14 bases between. The CDR3 runs to 13 residues. The CDR3 is CAWRERGKNGYTF. The DNA for the CDR3 is TGTGCCTGGAGGGAAAGGGGGAAAAATGGCTACACCTTC.

The chain carries TRBV11-2 and TRBJ1-6; no clear D. The length of the CDR3 is 16 residues. Germline assignment: CDR1 SGHAT and CDR2 FQNNGV. Trimming took 2 bases from V and 7 from J, leaving 15 bases between them. Here the CDR3 DNA reads TGTGCCAGCAGCTTATCATCAGGTTACGAGAATTCACCCCTCCACTTT. It specifies CASSLSSGYENSPLHF.

DNA for the CDR3: TGCGCCAGCAGTGAAAGCGGGAAATCCTACGAGCAGTACTTC. Translating it yields CASSESGKSYEQYF. The chain combines TRBV10-2 with TRBJ2-7, with TRBD2 identical over 7 bases. The germline CDR1 and CDR2 sequences are WSHSY and SAAADI. V was clipped by 3 bases and J by 1 base; unmatched bases: 3. This CDR3 comprises 14 residues.

The rearrangement links TRBV7-8 to TRBJ1-1, with D unresolved. This CDR3 has 13 amino acids. Per the germline V gene, CDR1 is SGHVS and CDR2 is FQNEAQ. The V end lost 2 bases, the J end lost 4 bases, and 8 bases lay between the germline ends. As DNA, the CDR3 is TGTGCCAGCAGCTTAATGGGGAGCACTGAAGCTTTCTTT. This encodes CASSLMGSTEAFF.

The chain links TRBV10-1 to TRBJ2-7; weak D call: TRBD2 (5 bases). Germline V CDR1 and CDR2: WNHNN, SYGVQD (reference sequence). The ends were cut back, 1 base at V and 2 bases at J, with 15 bases in the middle. The length of the CDR3 is 16 residues. CDR3 DNA: TGCGCCAGCAGTGAGTTCGTCGGGGAATCAACCTACGAGCAGTACTTC. Amino acids: CASSEFVGESTYEQYF.

The chain uses TRBV11-2 and TRBJ2-7; TRBD1 matches at 9 bases. Germline loops: CDR1 SGHAT, CDR2 FQNNGV. The J segment lost 11 bases and the V segment lost 4 bases, leaving 3 bases of the junction unmatched. This CDR3 region has 11 residues. In DNA, the CDR3 is TGTGCCAGCAGCTCGGGACAGGGAAAGTACTTC. Amino acids: CASSSGQGKYF.

This chain uses TRBV7-9 with TRBJ2-2, with TRBD2 as a possible D gene (6 bases). The CDR3 totals 16 residues. Germline V gene lookup returns CDR1 SEHNR and CDR2 FQNEAQ (reference sequence). The ends were cut back, 3 bases at V and 0 bases at J, with 11 bases in the middle. As DNA, the CDR3 is TGTGCCAGCAGCTTTCTCGGCGGGGCGAACACCGGGGAGCTGTTTTTT. Protein: CASSFLGGANTGELFF.

Concerning this clone: The sample holds other DNA sequences that translate to the same CDR3. This rearrangement joins TRBV7-9 to TRBJ2-5, with D perhaps matching TRBD2 (5 bases). Trimming cost V 2 bases and J 5 bases, with 9 bases left between them. Germline CDR1 reads SEHNR; CDR2 reads FQNEAQ (reference sequence). The CDR3 runs to 13 residues. In nucleotides, the CDR3 is TGTGCCAGCAGCTTACCCGGGGTCGAGACCCAGTACTTC. Protein sequence: CASSLPGVETQYF.

The chain joins TRBV13 to TRBJ2-2; D gene ambiguous. Germline CDR1 PRHDT, CDR2 FYEKMQ (reference sequence). V gave up 4 bases and J gave up 1 base, with 13 bases separating them. The length of the CDR3 is 16 residues. Here the CDR3 reads CASSSHDTENTGELFF. The CDR3 region has the DNA TGTGCCAGCAGCTCGCATGACACGGAGAACACCGGGGAGCTGTTTTTT.

The V gene is TRBV5-5, the J gene TRBJ2-7; the D is unclear. Germline-derived CDR1 and CDR2 are SGHKS and YYEKEE (reference sequence). This CDR3 has 13 amino acids. The V end was cut by 1 base, the J end by 1 base, with 6 bases between. CDR3 sequence reads: CASSLWGSYEQYF. DNA of the CDR3: TGTGCCAGCAGCTTGTGGGGTTCCTACGAGCAGTACTTC.

The J gene is TRBJ2-1, the V gene TRBV7-9; D gene ambiguous. CDR1 is SEHNR and CDR2 is FQNEAQ in the germline V gene (reference sequence). Trimming took off 5 bases at V and 6 bases at J, with 14 bases between the two ends. The CDR3 runs to 14 residues. CDR3 sequence (DNA): TGTGCCAGCAGCCACCCCGTAAGCCGCAATGAGCAGTTCTTC. It is translated as CASSHPVSRNEQFF.

The gene calls are TRBV13 and TRBJ2-7; possibly TRBD1 or TRBD2 for D (5 bases each). The V and J ends lost 0 bases and 2 bases respectively, with 17 bases between them. The length of the CDR3 is 17 residues. CDR1 is PRHDT and CDR2 is FYEKMQ in the germline V gene (reference sequence). The CDR3 loop reads CASSLGLFGGSAYEQYF. The CDR3 coding sequence is TGTGCCAGCAGCTTAGGCCTATTTGGGGGTTCTGCCTACGAGCAGTACTTC.

The chain is built from TRBV13 and TRBJ2-5, with 8 bases that match TRBD1. Trimming took 5 bases from V and 4 from J; bases not matched to a gene: 9. This CDR3 spans 15 amino acids. The V gene's germline CDR1 is PRHDT and CDR2 FYEKMQ (reference sequence). The CDR3 loop reads CASSEATGARETQYF. The CDR3 DNA reads TGTGCCAGCAGCGAAGCGACAGGGGCTAGAGAGACCCAGTACTTC.

The genes are TRBV2 and TRBJ2-3; 7 bases are a match to TRBD1. After removal of 3 bases from V and 2 bases from J, the junction contained 5 bases not matched to a gene. The CDR3 loop spans 15 amino acids. Germline lookup yields CDR1 SNHLY and CDR2 FYNNEI. The CDR3 DNA is TGTGCCAGCAGTGATGTTCAGGGGGTCACAGATACGCAGTATTTT. Residues: CASSDVQGVTDTQYF.